A single T cell receptor beta chain is shown here with its context. Its antigen remains undetermined. The record has no base qualities; no much larger clone is one base away. This entry comes from a study of blood T cell repertoires in COVID-19 (TCRdb year 2020). Background on the whole study: Collaborator samples came from the United States, Italy and Spain and covered acute and convalescent phases of COVID-19. The prospective study material was composed of cDNA or gDNA derived from T cells, B-cell-depleted T cells, or PBMCs. The dataset comprised deeply sampled blood TCRbeta repertoires from subjects exposed to, actively infected with, or recovered from COVID-19. A freely available public database, intended as a resource for researchers studying the immune response to SARS-CoV-2, is where the repertoires were released. The samples were drawn from the first 160 participants of the ongoing ImmuneRACE study and from 950 to 1,500 subjects provided by 6 global collaborators. The sample metadata nearly always contained a de-identified subject ID, COVID-19 status, age in years and sex. Where available, HLA class I and class II types were taken from metadata supplied by the sample provider and were not determined by assay-based typing. On the study overall, not on this receptor specifically: Clinical and demographic metadata were provided uncurated, with the amount varying by source and participant.

The cysteine opens and the phenylalanine closes a CDR3 of 15 amino acids. Only the CDR3 region is kept as DNA, spanning 45 bases read in frame from base 1. Taken from the germline V gene, the CDR1 and CDR2 loops are MDHEN and SYDVKM. Deletion took 6 bases off V and 2 bases off J, with a span of 16 bases between the germline ends. TCRbeta CDR3 regions were amplified from genomic DNA using the immunoSEQ Assay, a bias-controlled multiplex PCR. The authors processed their data as follows. The number of nucleated cells in each sample was estimated from the amplification of reference gene primers within the assay. Sequence reads were collapsed and filtered to measure the absolute abundance of every unique TCRbeta CDR3 rearrangement. For each sample, productive Simpson clonality was calculated as the square root of Simpson's diversity index across productive rearrangements. TCRdb holds this immuneACCESS table with in-frame rearrangements only. Some clones are missing; in checked studies, unresolved V genes explain under half, and the rest has no known cause. V and J calls and clone size are copied from that table; D and trimming were computed from the DNA. A total of 150,000 to 200,000 clones appear in this sample, around 89% of them only once. Of the sample, 6% falls within the top ten clones.

Each collaborating institution followed its own protocols to collect whole blood in K2EDTA tubes. For TCRbeta analysis, collaborators shipped samples as frozen whole blood, isolated PBMCs, or DNA extracted from either of those sample types. Sequenced input: peripheral blood. The sequence is built from TRBV28 and TRBJ1-2, and TRBD1 may be the D gene, going by 6 matching bases. This receptor was taken from a middle-aged man with active or convalescent COVID-19. The CDR3 in this case is CASSVDRRGNYGYTF. The base sequence is TGTGCCAGCAGCGTCGACCGAAGGGGGAACTATGGCTACACCTTC.